This T cell receptor (beta chain) originates from a study of T-cell reconstitution after alpha-beta-depleted transplantation in children. Study-level findings and limits: Once a year had passed after transplant, T-cell counts and diversity came mostly from newly produced T cells. Several hundred rapidly expanded clones from non-depleted graft cells reportedly supplied alpha-beta T cells about two months post-transplant.

Many counts were recorded for this clonotype. No antigen is known for it. This sample's TCRbeta library carried unique molecular identifier barcodes. TCRdb re-called the PCR reads through MiXCR, storing one row per CDR3 protein. The data show over 200,000 distinct CDR3 sequences, under 13% seen once. CDR1 is SGHRS and CDR2 is YFSETQ in the germline V gene. V shed 6 bases, J shed 1 base, and the junction held 5 bases outside the gene matches. This CDR3 comprises 16 residues. The sample was PBMCs, taken before TCRalphabeta/CD19-depleted stem cell transplant. This chain joins TRBV5-1 and TRBJ2-6; 9 nucleotides line up with TRBD2. The receptor's source is a child younger than two with acute myeloid leukemia, due to receive a stem cell transplant. For the CDR3, the DNA is TGCGCCAGCACTAGCGGGATTTATTCTGGGGCCAACGTCCTGACTTTC. Translated, it gives CASTSGIYSGANVLTF.